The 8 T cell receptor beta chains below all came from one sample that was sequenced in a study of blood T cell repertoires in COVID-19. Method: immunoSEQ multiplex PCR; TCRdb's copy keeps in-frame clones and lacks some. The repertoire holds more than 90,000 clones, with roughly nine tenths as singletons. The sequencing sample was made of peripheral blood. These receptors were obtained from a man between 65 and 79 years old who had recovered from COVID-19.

The CDR3 DNA follows: TGTGCCAGCAGTGAATTGGCAGGGATGGAGACCCAGTACTTC. Translation: CASSELAGMETQYF. This chain joins TRBV2 and TRBJ2-5; D may be TRBD1 (5 bases). The CDR3 is 14 amino acids. In germline, CDR1 is SNHLY, CDR2 FYNNEI. Trimming removed 2 bases at V and 5 bases at J, with 12 bases between.

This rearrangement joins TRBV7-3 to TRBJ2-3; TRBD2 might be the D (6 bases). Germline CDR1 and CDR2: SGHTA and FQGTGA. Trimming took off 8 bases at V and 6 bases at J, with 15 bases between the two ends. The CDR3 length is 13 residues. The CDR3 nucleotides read TGTGCCAGCGGCCAGAGCGGGTACGATACGCAGTATTTT. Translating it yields CASGQSGYDTQYF.

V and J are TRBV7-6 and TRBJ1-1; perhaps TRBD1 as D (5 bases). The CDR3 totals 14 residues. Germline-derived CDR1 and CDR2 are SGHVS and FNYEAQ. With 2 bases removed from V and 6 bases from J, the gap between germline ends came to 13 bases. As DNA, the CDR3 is TGTGCCAGCAGCTTACTGGTAGGGGTCGCTGAAGCTTTCTTT. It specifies CASSLLVGVAEAFF.

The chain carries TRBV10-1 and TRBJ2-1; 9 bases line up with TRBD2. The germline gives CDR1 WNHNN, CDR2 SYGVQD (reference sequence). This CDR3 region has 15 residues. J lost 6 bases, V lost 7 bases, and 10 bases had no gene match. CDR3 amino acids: CASILAGDCANEQFF. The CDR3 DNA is TGCGCCAGCATCTTAGCGGGGGACTGCGCCAATGAGCAGTTCTTC.

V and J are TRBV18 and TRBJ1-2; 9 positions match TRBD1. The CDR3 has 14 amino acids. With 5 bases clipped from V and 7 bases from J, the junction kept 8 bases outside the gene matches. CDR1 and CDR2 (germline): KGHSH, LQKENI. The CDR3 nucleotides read TGTGCCAGCTCAACCGGACAGGGGATGGGTGGCTACACCTTC. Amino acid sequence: CASSTGQGMGGYTF.

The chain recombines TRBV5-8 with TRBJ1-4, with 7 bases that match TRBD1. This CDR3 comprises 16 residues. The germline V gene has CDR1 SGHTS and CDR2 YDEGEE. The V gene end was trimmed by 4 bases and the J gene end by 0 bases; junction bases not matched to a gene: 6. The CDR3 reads CASSVTGFATNEKLFF. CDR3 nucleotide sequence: TGTGCCAGCAGCGTGACAGGGTTTGCAACTAATGAAAAACTGTTTTTT.

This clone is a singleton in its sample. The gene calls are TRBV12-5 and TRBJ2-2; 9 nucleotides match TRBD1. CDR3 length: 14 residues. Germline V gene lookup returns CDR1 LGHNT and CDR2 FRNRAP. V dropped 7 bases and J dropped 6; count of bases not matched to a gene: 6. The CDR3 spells CASAPDRGPGELFF. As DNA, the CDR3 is TGTGCTAGTGCCCCGGACAGGGGTCCCGGGGAGCTGTTTTTT.

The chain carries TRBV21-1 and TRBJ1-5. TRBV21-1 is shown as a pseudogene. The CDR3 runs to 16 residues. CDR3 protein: CASSERLTPPNQPQHF. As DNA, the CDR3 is TGTGCCAGCAGCGAGAGACTGACCCCACCCAATCAGCCCCAGCATTTT.